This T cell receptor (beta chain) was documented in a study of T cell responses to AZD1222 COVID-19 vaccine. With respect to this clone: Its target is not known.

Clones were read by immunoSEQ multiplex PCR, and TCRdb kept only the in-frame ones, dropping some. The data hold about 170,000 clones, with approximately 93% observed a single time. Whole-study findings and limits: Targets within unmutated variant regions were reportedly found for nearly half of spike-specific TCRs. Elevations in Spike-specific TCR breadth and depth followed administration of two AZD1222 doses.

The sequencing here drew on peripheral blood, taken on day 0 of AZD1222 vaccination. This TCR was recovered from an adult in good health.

This CDR3 reads CASSLDRGTGDYEQYF. The CDR3 bases are TGTGCCAGCAGCTTAGATCGGGGGACAGGGGACTACGAGCAGTACTTC. The chain combines TRBV11-3 with TRBJ2-7; 10 bases line up with TRBD1. Germline CDR1 is SGHNT and CDR2 is YENEEA. The V gene end was trimmed by 0 bases and the J gene end by 3 bases; junction bases not matched to a gene: 5. The CDR3 covers 16 residues.